Following are 27 T cell receptor beta chains from one sample sequenced in a study of Ad26.COV2.S vaccination and SARS-CoV-2 variants. This table comes from immunoSEQ multiplex PCR, and its TCRdb copy is limited to in-frame clones, with some not included. The table lists some 520,000 clones, 87% of them singletons. The treatment is: approximately 18 received Ad26.COV2.S at low or high dose, single or two shots; roughly five received placebo; per-sample allocation not given. Sampling was performed 63 days after the first vaccine or placebo injection. Sample: peripheral blood, taken in a trial of Ad26.COV2.S vaccine versus placebo. The receptors come from a person between 18 and 65 years old who received the Ad26.COV2.S COVID-19 vaccine or a placebo.

The chain joins TRBV11-2 to TRBJ2-1; D remains unclear. CDR3 length equals 13 residues. The germline V and J ends were trimmed by 1 base and 7 bases, with 8 bases remaining between them. The V gene's germline CDR1 is SGHAT and CDR2 FQNNGV. CDR3 DNA sequence: TGTGCCAGCAGCTTAGTGGGCCAAAATGAGCAGTTCTTC. As protein: CASSLVGQNEQFF.

The chain's CDR3 is CASSFWQISNQPQHF. As DNA, the CDR3 is TGTGCCAGCAGTTTTTGGCAGATTAGCAATCAGCCCCAGCATTTT. V usage is TRBV28 and J usage is TRBJ1-5; D gene ambiguous. Germline V CDR1 and CDR2: MDHEN, SYDVKM. This CDR3 is built from 15 residues. Trimming took 3 bases from V and 0 from J, leaving 9 bases between them.

This clone showed up just once. This chain uses TRBV5-4 with TRBJ2-7; D gene ambiguous. CDR3 length equals 16 residues. The germline gives CDR1 SGHNT, CDR2 YYREEE (reference sequence). The V gene lost 0 bases and the J gene lost 2 bases, with 15 bases spanning the gap. CDR3 DNA sequence: TGTGCCAGCAGCTTGGTGGGCGGCGTAACCCCCTACGAGCAGTACTTC. This codes for CASSLVGGVTPYEQYF.

The chain is built from TRBV2 and TRBJ2-3, with D possibly TRBD2 on 6 matching bases. Germline CDR1 and CDR2: SNHLY and FYNNEI. V lost 4 bases, J lost 0 bases, and 8 bases lay in between. The length of the CDR3 is 14 residues. CDR3 in amino acids: CASSVAASTDTQYF. As DNA, the CDR3 is TGTGCCAGCAGTGTAGCGGCTAGCACAGATACGCAGTATTTT.

This sequence joins TRBV12-5 and TRBJ2-3, with D perhaps matching TRBD2 (6 bases). CDR1 and CDR2 from the germline V gene are LGHNT and FRNRAP. The CDR3 consists of 19 residues. With 1 base removed from V and 6 bases from J, the gap between germline ends came to 26 bases. For the CDR3, the DNA is TGTGCTAGTGGTTTGGCCCTCCTACCTAGCGAGAGAGGTCTGGATACGCAGTATTTT. Amino acids: CASGLALLPSERGLDTQYF. Full variable domain (missing parts from reference TRBV12-5 and TRBJ2-3): DARVTQTPRHKVTEMGQEVTMRCQPILGHNTVFWYRQTMMQGLELLAYFRNRAPLDDSGMPKDRFSAEMPDATLATLKIQPSEPRDSAVYFCASGLALLPSERGLDTQYFGPGTRLTVL.

The chain employs TRBV5-4 and TRBJ1-2; no clear D. This CDR3 is built from 14 residues. Trimming took off 0 bases at V and 4 bases at J, with 10 bases between the two ends. Germline CDR1 SGHNT, CDR2 YYREEE (reference sequence). CDR3 DNA sequence: TGTGCCAGCAGCTTGGAGGCACGGGGCTATGGCTACACCTTC. Translation gives CASSLEARGYGYTF. Looking up the rest from reference TRBV5-4 and TRBJ1-2 gives the full variable domain: ETGVTQSPTHLIKTRGQQVTLRCSSQSGHNTVSWYQQALGQGPQFIFQYYREEENGRGNFPPRFSGLQFPNYSSELNVNALELDDSALYLCASSLEARGYGYTFGSGTRLTVV.

The chain combines TRBV6-5 with TRBJ2-7; 14 bases align to TRBD2. The germline gives CDR1 MNHEY, CDR2 SVGAGI. The CDR3 is 16 amino acids. Trimming removed 0 bases from V and 6 bases from J; junction bases left unmatched: 4. The CDR3: CASSYSGLAGGFEQYF. DNA of the CDR3: TGTGCCAGCAGTTACTCAGGACTAGCGGGAGGATTCGAGCAGTACTTC.

J is TRBJ1-6 and V is TRBV6-4; possibly TRBD1 for D (6 bases). CDR1 and CDR2 from the germline V gene are MRHNA and SNTAGT. CDR3 size: 16 residues. V gave up 8 bases and J gave up 0 bases, with 14 bases separating them. CDR3 sequence reads: CASQSWGASYNSPLHF. The CDR3 region has the DNA TGTGCCAGCCAGAGTTGGGGGGCCTCCTATAATTCACCCCTCCACTTT.

The chain uses TRBV19 and TRBJ2-7; 7 nucleotides align to TRBD1. Germline V gene lookup returns CDR1 LNHDA and CDR2 SQIVND (reference sequence). V lost 5 bases and J lost 3; bases outside the gene matches: 4. The CDR3 spans 13 residues. The CDR3: CASSGDSFYEQYF. The CDR3 region has the DNA TGTGCCAGTAGTGGGGACAGCTTCTACGAGCAGTACTTC. Variable domain in full (rest from reference TRBV19 and TRBJ2-7): DGGITQSPKYLFRKEGQNVTLSCEQNLNHDAMYWYRQDPGQGLRLIYYSQIVNDFQKGDIAEGYSVSREKKESFPLTVTSAQKNPTAFYLCASSGDSFYEQYFGPGTRLTVT.

This clone has just one count. This sequence joins TRBV7-2 and TRBJ2-7; D possibly uses TRBD1 or TRBD2 (5 bases each). V was shortened by 4 bases and J by 1 base, with 14 bases between the two germline ends. The CDR3 covers 15 residues. The germline V gene encodes CDR1 SGHTA and CDR2 FQGNSA. The CDR3 protein is CASSSWDGPSYEQYF. The CDR3 bases are TGTGCCAGCAGCTCATGGGACGGACCTTCCTACGAGCAGTACTTC.

The chain links TRBV18 to TRBJ1-2; D possibly corresponds to TRBD1 (5 bases). Germline values: CDR1 KGHSH, CDR2 LQKENI. V was pared by 0 bases and J by 10 bases, with 18 bases between. The CDR3 sequence is 15 residues long. The chain's CDR3 is CASSPPLAGLSDYTF. CDR3 DNA: TGTGCCAGCTCACCACCCTTGGCAGGGCTCTCTGACTACACCTTC.

The V call is TRBV11-2, the J call TRBJ2-1, with D possibly called TRBD1 or TRBD2 (5 bases each). The CDR3 runs to 16 residues. Germline V CDR1 and CDR2: SGHAT, FQNNGV. V was cut by 1 base and J by 4 bases, with 14 bases left in between. CDR3: CASSLAPGTPYNEQFF. As DNA, the CDR3 is TGTGCCAGCAGCTTAGCACCAGGGACCCCTTACAATGAGCAGTTCTTC.

The rearrangement links TRBV5-1 to TRBJ1-1, with TRBD1 as a possible D gene (5 bases). The CDR3 is 13 amino acids. V was trimmed by 4 bases and J by 5 bases, leaving 12 bases between them. Germline values: CDR1 SGHRS, CDR2 YFSETQ. The CDR3 loop reads CASSRDYVTEAFF. The DNA of the CDR3 is TGCGCCAGCAGCCGGGACTATGTGACTGAAGCTTTCTTT. The entire variable domain, with the rest obtained from reference TRBV5-1 and TRBJ1-1, is as follows: KAGVTQTPRYLIKTRGQQVTLSCSPISGHRSVSWYQQTPGQGLQFLFEYFSETQRNKGNFPGRFSGRQFSNSRSEMNVSTLELGDSALYLCASSRDYVTEAFFGQGTRLTVV.

This clone was detected only a few times. The V and J genes are TRBV20-1 and TRBJ2-1, with D uncertain. From germline, CDR1 is DFQATT and CDR2 SNEGSKA (reference sequence). This CDR3 spans 11 amino acids. The V end was cut by 3 bases, the J end by 0 bases, with 0 bases between. The CDR3 DNA reads as TGCAGTGCTAGCTCCTACAATGAGCAGTTCTTC. It translates to CSASSYNEQFF.

The chain employs TRBV3-1 (or the pseudogene TRBV3-2) and TRBJ2-3; 13 nucleotides align to TRBD2. After removal of 2 bases from V and 2 bases from J, the junction contained 7 bases not matched to a gene. CDR3 length equals 18 residues. The germline gives CDR1 LGHDT, CDR2 YNNKEL (reference sequence). CDR3 region: CASSQTKTSGRATDTQYF. In nucleotides, the CDR3 is TGTGCCAGCAGCCAAACAAAAACTAGCGGGAGGGCCACAGATACGCAGTATTTT.

This chain uses TRBV29-1 with TRBJ2-7, with 11 bases that match TRBD1. The V and J ends lost 7 bases and 7 bases, in that order; junction bases with no gene match: 6. Looked up from germline, CDR1 is SQVTM and CDR2 is ANQGSEA. The CDR3 runs to 12 residues. CDR3 DNA: TGCAGCGCTGGGACAGGGGGTATGGAGCAGTACTTC. It yields the protein CSAGTGGMEQYF.

This clone was seen only a few times. In DNA form, the CDR3 reads TGTGCCAGCAGTTTAACAGGACAGGGCTATGGCTACACCTTC. Its translation is CASSLTGQGYGYTF. V gene TRBV28 combines with J gene TRBJ1-2; TRBD1 matches at 8 bases. Germline CDR1 reads MDHEN; CDR2 reads SYDVKM. The CDR3 totals 14 residues. With V trimmed by 2 bases and J by 4 bases, 3 bases remained unmatched.

This chain uses TRBV11-3 with TRBJ2-3; possibly TRBD1 or TRBD2 for D (5 bases each). CDR1 SGHNT and CDR2 YENEEA come from the germline V gene. The CDR3 length is 14 residues. V was shortened by 0 bases and J by 11 bases, with 15 bases between the two germline ends. CDR3 region: CASSLDGGNGVQYF. CDR3 nucleotide sequence: TGTGCCAGCAGCTTAGATGGGGGTAATGGCGTGCAGTATTTT. The full variable domain, with the rest looked up from reference TRBV11-3 and TRBJ2-3, is EAGVVQSPRYKIIEKKQPVAFWCNPISGHNTLYWYLQNLGQGPELLIRYENEEAVDDSQLPKDRFSAERLKGVDSTLKIQPAELGDSAVYLCASSLDGGNGVQYFGPGTRLTVL.

J is TRBJ2-7 and V is TRBV6-5; 7 bases map to TRBD2. The CDR3 has 15 amino acids. V lost 6 bases to trimming and J lost 1 base; unmatched junction nucleotides: 9. Germline V gene sequence: CDR1 MNHEY, CDR2 SVGAGI. CDR3 residues: CASSKTGLPSYEQYF. The CDR3 nucleotides are TGTGCCAGCAGCAAAACGGGACTACCTTCCTACGAGCAGTACTTC.

This clone was seen a single time. The rearrangement uses TRBV6-6 and TRBJ2-3; either TRBD1 or TRBD2 may supply D (5 bases each). This CDR3 comprises 13 residues. Trimming took off 5 bases at V and 5 bases at J, with 11 bases between the two ends. CDR1 is MNHNY, CDR2 SVGAGI, per germline (reference sequence). The CDR3 coding sequence is TGTGCCAGCAGTACTGGGGGAATAGATACGCAGTATTTT. It codes for CASSTGGIDTQYF.

The rearrangement uses TRBV4-2 and TRBJ2-3, with 7 bases matching TRBD2. In germline, CDR1 is LGHNA, CDR2 YNFKEQ. V gave up 0 bases and J gave up 3 bases; unmatched junction bases: 12. CDR3 size: 18 residues. This CDR3 reads CASSQDLPGGGSTDTQYF. As DNA, the CDR3 is TGTGCCAGCAGCCAAGATCTTCCCGGGGGAGGGTCGACAGATACGCAGTATTTT.

This rearrangement joins TRBV24-1 to TRBJ2-3, with a tentative D call TRBD2 (5 bases). Germline assignment: CDR1 KGHDR and CDR2 SFDVKD. V lost 3 bases and J 0 bases, leaving 9 bases between the germline ends. The CDR3 contains 15 residues. Here the CDR3 reads CATSDPGESTDTQYF. The CDR3, as DNA: TGTGCCACCAGTGATCCCGGGGAAAGCACAGATACGCAGTATTTT.

The sample holds a few counts of this clone. The genes are TRBV7-9 and TRBJ2-1; 9 bases agree with TRBD2. Germline assignment: CDR1 SEHNR and CDR2 FQNEAQ (reference sequence). Trimming cost V 0 bases and J 4 bases; bases outside gene matches: 4. CDR3 size: 16 residues. The CDR3 sequence: CASSLASGSRYNEQFF. DNA for the CDR3: TGTGCCAGCAGCTTAGCTAGCGGGAGTCGGTACAATGAGCAGTTCTTC.

V gene TRBV5-1 combines with J gene TRBJ2-1; 9 bases agree with TRBD2. CDR1 SGHRS and CDR2 YFSETQ come from the germline V gene. The CDR3 length is 15 residues. J lost 4 bases, V lost 2 bases, and 4 bases had no gene match. CDR3 residues: CASSLTTSGYNEQFF. Here the CDR3 DNA reads TGCGCCAGCAGCTTAACGACTAGCGGATACAATGAGCAGTTCTTC.

This clone came up once. This chain uses TRBV5-4 with TRBJ1-2, with D possibly TRBD1 on 5 matching bases. The CDR3 sequence is 14 residues long. V was trimmed by 0 bases and J by 4 bases, leaving 10 bases between them. Germline lookup yields CDR1 SGHNT and CDR2 YYREEE (reference sequence). CDR3 region: CASSLGDLIYGYTF. CDR3 DNA: TGTGCCAGCAGCTTGGGGGACCTGATCTATGGCTACACCTTC.

V gene TRBV5-1 combines with J gene TRBJ1-1; a possible D gene is TRBD1 (5 bases). The CDR3 has 15 amino acids. The V end lost 6 bases, the J end lost 0 bases, and 15 bases lay between the germline ends. Germline V lookup: CDR1 SGHRS, CDR2 YFSETQ. The CDR3 region has the DNA TGCGCCAGCACCCTGGGGGGAGGAATGAACACTGAAGCTTTCTTT. This sequence encodes CASTLGGGMNTEAFF. Based on the CDR3 plus reference TRBV5-1 and TRBJ1-1, the full variable domain is KAGVTQTPRYLIKTRGQQVTLSCSPISGHRSVSWYQQTPGQGLQFLFEYFSETQRNKGNFPGRFSGRQFSNSRSEMNVSTLELGDSALYLCASTLGGGMNTEAFFGQGTRLTVV.

V is TRBV28 and J is TRBJ1-1; D may be TRBD1 (5 bases). This CDR3 comprises 15 residues. Germline lookup yields CDR1 MDHEN and CDR2 SYDVKM. V lost 3 bases, J lost 4 bases, and 15 bases lay in between. In nucleotides, the CDR3 is TGTGCCAGCAGTTTTCAACGGGGCCGTGGCACTGAAGCTTTCTTT. Its translation is CASSFQRGRGTEAFF.